This is a list of T cell receptor beta chains from one sample in a study of blood T cell repertoires in COVID-19. Method: immunoSEQ multiplex PCR; TCRdb's copy keeps in-frame clones and lacks some. This sample has some 230,000 clones, with 80% to 90% found just once. Input material: peripheral blood. These TCRs come from a young man who had recovered from COVID-19. CDR3s include the opening cysteine and the closing phenylalanine or tryptophan. D genes are given only for firm matches. Clone size is given for some rows only: seen once, a few or many times, or a class if the clone is expanded.

d_gene: .; v_gene: TRBV6-4; j_gene: TRBJ2-6; abundance: .; CDR3aa: CASSDMAGSPGANVLTF; CDR3nt: TGTGCCAGCAGTGACATGGCAGGATCGCCTGGGGCCAACGTCCTGACTTTC
d_gene: TRBD2; v_gene: TRBV5-1; j_gene: TRBJ2-1; abundance: .; CDR3aa: CASSLSRLAGGHEQFF; CDR3nt: TGCGCCAGCAGCCTCTCCCGGCTAGCGGGGGGGCATGAGCAGTTCTTC
d_gene: .; v_gene: TRBV12-5; j_gene: TRBJ1-2; abundance: .; CDR3aa: CASGHDSSYGYTF; CDR3nt: TGTGCTAGTGGCCATGACAGTAGCTATGGCTACACCTTC
d_gene: .; v_gene: TRBV19; j_gene: TRBJ2-2; abundance: .; CDR3aa: CASSIGGQLIGELFF; CDR3nt: TGTGCCAGTAGTATAGGAGGGCAGCTGATCGGGGAGCTGTTTTTT
d_gene: TRBD1; v_gene: TRBV6-1; j_gene: TRBJ1-6; abundance: .; CDR3aa: CASSAMNRGLSNSPLHF; CDR3nt: TGTGCCAGCAGTGCCATGAACAGGGGGCTGTCTAATTCACCCCTCCACTTT
d_gene: TRBD2; v_gene: TRBV5-1; j_gene: TRBJ2-1; abundance: .; CDR3aa: CASSLATGGLYNEQFF; CDR3nt: TGCGCCAGCAGCTTGGCCACGGGGGGGCTTTACAATGAGCAGTTCTTC
d_gene: .; v_gene: TRBV10-2; j_gene: TRBJ1-1; abundance: .; CDR3aa: CASQGITEAFF; CDR3nt: TGCGCCTCACAGGGAATCACTGAAGCTTTCTTT
d_gene: .; v_gene: TRBV24-1; j_gene: TRBJ2-3; abundance: once; CDR3aa: CATSDPGWGVLGNTQYF; CDR3nt: TGTGCCACCAGTGATCCAGGGTGGGGGGTCCTCGGAAATACGCAGTATTTT
d_gene: .; v_gene: TRBV21-1; j_gene: TRBJ1-6; abundance: .; CDR3aa: CASSKGSSYNSPLHF; CDR3nt: TGTGCCAGCAGCAAAGGGAGCTCCTATAATTCACCCCTCCACTTT
d_gene: TRBD2; v_gene: TRBV5-6; j_gene: TRBJ2-1; abundance: .; CDR3aa: CASSPIGGASSYNEQFF; CDR3nt: TGTGCCAGCAGCCCCATCGGGGGGGCGAGCTCCTACAATGAGCAGTTCTTC
d_gene: .; v_gene: TRBV6-2/TRBV6-3; j_gene: TRBJ1-1; abundance: .; CDR3aa: CASSYHGGTEAFF; CDR3nt: TGTGCCAGCAGTTACCACGGGGGGACTGAAGCTTTCTTT
d_gene: .; v_gene: TRBV5-1; j_gene: TRBJ1-4; abundance: .; CDR3aa: CASSLGQPHEKLFF; CDR3nt: TGCGCCAGCAGCTTGGGACAGCCCCATGAAAAACTGTTTTTT
d_gene: .; v_gene: TRBV5-6; j_gene: TRBJ1-1; abundance: .; CDR3aa: CASSLGRQNTEAFF; CDR3nt: TGTGCCAGCAGCTTGGGTCGACAGAACACTGAAGCTTTCTTT
d_gene: .; v_gene: TRBV5-1; j_gene: TRBJ1-2; abundance: .; CDR3aa: CASSLNTGLNGYTF; CDR3nt: TGCGCCAGCAGCTTAAATACAGGGTTAAATGGCTACACCTTC
d_gene: .; v_gene: TRBV5-8; j_gene: TRBJ2-6; abundance: .; CDR3aa: CASSLERLSGANVLTF; CDR3nt: TGTGCCAGCAGCTTGGAGCGCCTCTCTGGGGCCAACGTCCTGACTTTC
d_gene: TRBD2; v_gene: TRBV12-3/TRBV12-4; j_gene: TRBJ2-3; abundance: .; CDR3aa: CASRSGGVDTQYF; CDR3nt: TGTGCCAGCAGGAGCGGGGGGGTGGATACGCAGTATTTT
d_gene: TRBD1; v_gene: TRBV5-5; j_gene: TRBJ1-4; abundance: .; CDR3aa: CASSLPWQGVLMNEKLFF; CDR3nt: TGTGCCAGCAGCTTACCATGGCAGGGGGTCTTAATGAATGAAAAACTGTTTTTT
d_gene: TRBD1; v_gene: TRBV9; j_gene: TRBJ1-1; abundance: .; CDR3aa: CASTQMQGVDTEAFF; CDR3nt: TGTGCCAGCACTCAGATGCAGGGGGTGGACACTGAAGCTTTCTTT
d_gene: .; v_gene: TRBV5-4; j_gene: TRBJ2-5; abundance: .; CDR3aa: CASSSRGRETQYF; CDR3nt: TGTGCCAGCAGCTCTAGGGGGAGAGAGACCCAGTACTTC
d_gene: .; v_gene: TRBV5-1; j_gene: TRBJ2-5; abundance: .; CDR3aa: CASSPGGSQETQYF; CDR3nt: TGCGCCAGCAGCCCTGGCGGGTCCCAAGAGACCCAGTACTTC
d_gene: .; v_gene: TRBV9; j_gene: TRBJ1-6; abundance: .; CDR3aa: CASSVEGGGSPLHF; CDR3nt: TGTGCCAGCAGCGTAGAAGGGGGGGGATCACCCCTCCACTTT
d_gene: TRBD2; v_gene: TRBV12-5; j_gene: TRBJ2-2; abundance: .; CDR3aa: CASGTIGTSGVDAYTGELFF; CDR3nt: TGTGCTAGTGGTACTATAGGGACTAGCGGGGTAGACGCGTACACCGGGGAGCTGTTTTTT
d_gene: TRBD2; v_gene: TRBV3-1/TRBV3-2; j_gene: TRBJ2-2; abundance: .; CDR3aa: CASSQVSSGGNTGELFF; CDR3nt: TGTGCCAGCAGCCAAGTCAGTAGCGGGGGTAACACCGGGGAGCTGTTTTTT
d_gene: .; v_gene: TRBV28; j_gene: TRBJ1-1; abundance: once; CDR3aa: CASSETGREAFF; CDR3nt: TGTGCCAGCAGTGAGACAGGACGTGAAGCTTTCTTT
d_gene: TRBD1; v_gene: TRBV5-6; j_gene: TRBJ1-5; abundance: few; CDR3aa: CASSLEATGGLGNQPQHF; CDR3nt: TGTGCCAGCAGCTTGGAGGCGACAGGGGGCTTGGGGAATCAGCCCCAGCATTTT
d_gene: .; v_gene: TRBV6-4; j_gene: TRBJ1-1; abundance: .; CDR3aa: CASSSRSNTEAFF; CDR3nt: TGTGCCAGCAGTTCCAGATCCAACACTGAAGCTTTCTTT
d_gene: .; v_gene: TRBV4-3; j_gene: TRBJ2-3; abundance: .; CDR3aa: CASSQEWRGTQYF; CDR3nt: TGCGCCAGCAGCCAAGAGTGGCGGGGTACGCAGTATTTT
d_gene: TRBD1; v_gene: TRBV6-1; j_gene: TRBJ2-5; abundance: few; CDR3aa: CASSESDRGLKTQYF; CDR3nt: TGTGCCAGCAGTGAATCGGACAGGGGGCTCAAGACCCAGTACTTC
d_gene: .; v_gene: TRBV12-3/TRBV12-4; j_gene: TRBJ1-1; abundance: .; CDR3aa: CASRPGGTEAFF; CDR3nt: TGTGCCAGCAGGCCCGGGGGGACTGAAGCTTTCTTT
d_gene: TRBD2; v_gene: TRBV11-2; j_gene: TRBJ2-2; abundance: .; CDR3aa: CASSYGLAGATGELFF; CDR3nt: TGTGCCAGCAGCTACGGACTAGCGGGGGCCACCGGGGAGCTGTTTTTT
d_gene: .; v_gene: TRBV5-1; j_gene: TRBJ1-6; abundance: .; CDR3aa: CASSLEGVTYSPLHF; CDR3nt: TGCGCCAGCAGCTTGGAGGGGGTTACATATTCACCCCTCCACTTT
d_gene: TRBD1; v_gene: TRBV2; j_gene: TRBJ1-1; abundance: .; CDR3aa: CASSEERDSLGRTEAFF; CDR3nt: TGTGCCAGCAGTGAAGAAAGGGACAGCCTAGGGCGTACTGAAGCTTTCTTT
d_gene: .; v_gene: TRBV6-4; j_gene: TRBJ2-5; abundance: .; CDR3aa: CASSSGFQETQYF; CDR3nt: TGTGCCAGCAGCAGCGGGTTCCAAGAGACCCAGTACTTC
d_gene: TRBD1; v_gene: TRBV10-2; j_gene: TRBJ2-7; abundance: .; CDR3aa: CASCPSTLGTGGDEQYF; CDR3nt: TGCGCCAGCTGCCCGTCCACCCTCGGGACAGGGGGCGACGAGCAGTACTTC
d_gene: TRBD1; v_gene: TRBV29-1; j_gene: TRBJ2-2; abundance: .; CDR3aa: CSVGDRANTGELFF; CDR3nt: TGCAGCGTTGGGGACAGGGCGAACACCGGGGAGCTGTTTTTT
d_gene: TRBD1; v_gene: TRBV5-1; j_gene: TRBJ2-7; abundance: .; CDR3aa: CASSSEVGQGDGEQYF; CDR3nt: TGCGCCAGCAGCTCGGAAGTTGGACAGGGTGACGGCGAGCAGTACTTC
d_gene: TRBD2; v_gene: TRBV6-2/TRBV6-3; j_gene: TRBJ2-3; abundance: .; CDR3aa: CASSSPSGGASTDTQYF; CDR3nt: TGTGCCAGCAGTTCCCCTAGCGGGGGGGCCAGCACAGATACGCAGTATTTT
d_gene: TRBD1; v_gene: TRBV4-1; j_gene: TRBJ2-7; abundance: .; CDR3aa: CASSQEVLGTGSYEQYF; CDR3nt: TGCGCCAGCAGCCAAGAGGTTTTAGGGACAGGCTCCTACGAGCAGTACTTC
d_gene: .; v_gene: TRBV18; j_gene: TRBJ1-6; abundance: few; CDR3aa: CASSPESRGSPLHF; CDR3nt: TGTGCCAGCTCGCCGGAGTCCCGGGGTTCACCCCTCCACTTT
d_gene: TRBD1; v_gene: TRBV6-6; j_gene: TRBJ1-2; abundance: .; CDR3aa: CASLAGGYGYTF; CDR3nt: TGTGCCAGTCTCGCAGGGGGATATGGCTACACCTTC
d_gene: TRBD1; v_gene: TRBV27; j_gene: TRBJ1-2; abundance: .; CDR3aa: CASSLVTGGNYGYTF; CDR3nt: TGTGCCAGCAGTTTAGTGACAGGGGGAAACTATGGCTACACCTTC
d_gene: .; v_gene: TRBV19; j_gene: TRBJ1-2; abundance: .; CDR3aa: CASRYSSNYGYTF; CDR3nt: TGTGCCAGTAGGTACAGCTCTAACTATGGCTACACCTTC
d_gene: .; v_gene: TRBV10-1; j_gene: TRBJ2-2; abundance: .; CDR3aa: CASSESLAGGELFF; CDR3nt: TGCGCCAGCAGTGAGTCCCTCGCCGGGGGGGAGCTGTTTTTT
d_gene: .; v_gene: TRBV6-5; j_gene: TRBJ2-1; abundance: once; CDR3aa: CASSQYREPYNEQFF; CDR3nt: TGTGCCAGCAGCCAGTACAGGGAGCCCTACAATGAGCAGTTCTTC
d_gene: TRBD1; v_gene: TRBV7-9; j_gene: TRBJ1-5; abundance: .; CDR3aa: CASSFGWNRGENQPQHF; CDR3nt: TGTGCCAGCAGCTTTGGATGGAACAGGGGGGAAAATCAGCCCCAGCATTTT
d_gene: .; v_gene: TRBV5-4; j_gene: TRBJ1-6; abundance: .; CDR3aa: CASSQSGRYSPLHF; CDR3nt: TGTGCCAGCAGCCAGTCGGGGAGGTATTCACCCCTCCACTTT
d_gene: TRBD1; v_gene: TRBV12-5; j_gene: TRBJ2-5; abundance: .; CDR3aa: CASGLGTGGETQYF; CDR3nt: TGTGCTAGTGGTTTGGGGACAGGGGGAGAGACCCAGTACTTC
d_gene: .; v_gene: TRBV4-3; j_gene: TRBJ2-2; abundance: .; CDR3aa: CASSPFGGGPTGELFF; CDR3nt: TGCGCCAGCAGCCCCTTTGGGGGGGGGCCCACCGGGGAGCTGTTTTTT
d_gene: .; v_gene: TRBV9; j_gene: TRBJ1-1; abundance: once; CDR3aa: CASSPQRVTEAFF; CDR3nt: TGTGCCAGCAGCCCCCAGAGGGTCACTGAAGCTTTCTTT
d_gene: TRBD2; v_gene: TRBV5-1; j_gene: TRBJ2-5; abundance: .; CDR3aa: CASSESGTSRETQYF; CDR3nt: TGCGCCAGCAGCGAATCCGGGACTAGCAGGGAGACCCAGTACTTC
d_gene: .; v_gene: TRBV4-2; j_gene: TRBJ2-4; abundance: .; CDR3aa: CASSPQGRLAKNIQYF; CDR3nt: TGTGCCAGCAGCCCCCAGGGGCGACTAGCCAAAAACATTCAGTACTTC
d_gene: .; v_gene: TRBV5-4; j_gene: TRBJ2-1; abundance: .; CDR3aa: CASSPEQGRFDEQFF; CDR3nt: TGTGCCAGCAGCCCCGAACAGGGGAGGTTCGATGAGCAGTTCTTC
d_gene: .; v_gene: TRBV7-9; j_gene: TRBJ1-2; abundance: .; CDR3aa: CASSAGLGSSGYTF; CDR3nt: TGTGCCAGCAGCGCAGGGTTGGGTTCGTCTGGCTACACCTTC